This T cell receptor (beta chain) was documented in a study of blood T cell repertoires in COVID-19. For the study at large: Whether acute or convalescent, the COVID-19 samples came from the United States, Italy and Spain. From T cells, B-cell-depleted T cells, or PBMCs came the material, which was cDNA or gDNA.

Trimming removed 5 bases from V and 4 bases from J, with 12 bases in between. The CDR3 has 14 residues. Germline lookup yields CDR1 MNHEY and CDR2 SVGEGT. Patients from Seattle were sampled longitudinally, starting during active infection. In the authors' workflow: Quantification of nucleated cells was approximated via reference gene primer amplification. Measured with immunoSEQ multiplex PCR; TCRdb has only the in-frame clones, and not every one. The DNA gave D and trimming, while V, J and clone size come from that table. The profile shows 250,000 or so clones, 85% to 90% of them singletons. The chain links TRBV6-2 or TRBV6-3 to TRBJ1-3; maybe TRBD1 (6 bases). The TCR originated in a woman aged 60-75 years with COVID-19, enrolled during active disease. Sequenced sample: peripheral blood. The CDR3 DNA reads as TGTGCCAGCAGTGCGACAGGTCCCGGAAACACCATATATTTT. Amino acid sequence: CASSATGPGNTIYF.